This TCR beta chain was retrieved from a study of blood T cell repertoires in COVID-19. The V gene's germline CDR1 is SQVTM and CDR2 ANQGSEA. There are 15 residues in the CDR3. V trimming: 4 bases; J trimming: 1 base; junction bases outside the gene matches: 8. Per the original data handling: Counts of nucleated cells, estimated from reference gene primer amplification, were obtained. Using immunoSEQ multiplex PCR, the repertoire was profiled, and TCRdb retains in-frame clones only, with some absent. V, J and clone size derive from that table, while D and trimming were established from the DNA sequence. The sample gives about 98,000 clones, around nine tenths of which show up once; approximately 10% is in the top ten.

This chain connects TRBV29-1 to TRBJ2-5; 8 bases agree with TRBD1. The source is a middle-aged man with acute or convalescent COVID-19. The sequenced sample consisted of peripheral blood. The CDR3 sequence is CSVGGQGPRQETQYF. The CDR3 DNA is TGCAGCGTTGGAGGACAGGGCCCTCGCCAAGAGACCCAGTACTTC. Together with reference TRBV29-1 and TRBJ2-5, the CDR3 gives the full variable domain: SAVISQKPSRDICQRGTSLTIQCQVDSQVTMMFWYRQQPGQSLTLIATANQGSEATYESGFVIDKFPISRPNLTFSTLTVSNMSPEDSSIYLCSVGGQGPRQETQYFGPGTRLLVL.